This record looks at one T cell receptor (beta chain) sequence and its context. Its antigen remains unidentified. Within one base of it there is no much larger clone, and no base qualities were kept. These data are taken from a study of T cell changes during pregnancy in multiple sclerosis (dated by TCRdb to between 2018 and 2020). With respect to the entire study: Changes in the T cell repertoire over the course of pregnancy were examined in this study in women with multiple sclerosis.

To prepare the library, the immunoSEQ multiplex PCR assay was applied. What TCRdb holds here is the immuneACCESS table cut down to in-frame rearrangements. Part of the clones is not present; checked against another copy, under half of the missing clones reflect an unresolved V gene, and the others are unexplained. This sample gives 80,000 to 100,000 clones in total; about nine tenths of them show up just once. The ten top clones hold 1.5% to 2% of the sample. The CDR3 spans 15 residues, from the cysteine through the phenylalanine. CDR3 DNA is the only sequence kept; it has 45 bases, read in frame from the first base. The germline V gene (reference sequence) supplies CDR1 MNHNY and CDR2 SVGAGI. Germline trimming: 4 bases from V, 6 bases from J; junction bases outside gene matches: 5.

The chain couples TRBV6-6 to TRBJ2-1, with TRBD2 matching 11 junction bases. The sequence derives from a female donor in good health, enrolled as a control in a pregnancy study. The material was peripheral blood, obtained after pregnancy. CDR3 loop: CASSSYSGGANEQFF. The DNA sequence reads TGTGCCAGCAGTTCCTATAGCGGGGGGGCCAATGAGCAGTTCTTC.